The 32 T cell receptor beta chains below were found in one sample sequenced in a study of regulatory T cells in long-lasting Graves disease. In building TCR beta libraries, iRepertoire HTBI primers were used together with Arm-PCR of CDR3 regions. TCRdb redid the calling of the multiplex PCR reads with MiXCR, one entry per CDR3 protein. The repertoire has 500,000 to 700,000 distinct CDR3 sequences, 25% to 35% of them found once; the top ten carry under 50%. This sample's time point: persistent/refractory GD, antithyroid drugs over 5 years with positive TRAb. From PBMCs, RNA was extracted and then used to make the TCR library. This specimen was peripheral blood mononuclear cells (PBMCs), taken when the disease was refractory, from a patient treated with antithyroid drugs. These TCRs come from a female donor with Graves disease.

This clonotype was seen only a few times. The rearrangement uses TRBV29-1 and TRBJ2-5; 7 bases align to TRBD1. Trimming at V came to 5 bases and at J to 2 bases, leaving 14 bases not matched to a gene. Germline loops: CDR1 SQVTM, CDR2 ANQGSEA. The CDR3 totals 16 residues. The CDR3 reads CSVRLLGGQIQETQYF. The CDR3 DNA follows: TGCAGCGTTAGGCTATTAGGGGGACAGATTCAAGAGACCCAGTACTTC.

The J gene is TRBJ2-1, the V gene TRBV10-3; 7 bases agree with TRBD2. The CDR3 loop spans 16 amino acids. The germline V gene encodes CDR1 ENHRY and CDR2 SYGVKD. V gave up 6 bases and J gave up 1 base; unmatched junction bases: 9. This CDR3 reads CAIRGASGESYNEQFF. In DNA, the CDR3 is TGTGCCATCAGAGGGGCTAGCGGAGAGTCCTACAATGAGCAGTTCTTC.

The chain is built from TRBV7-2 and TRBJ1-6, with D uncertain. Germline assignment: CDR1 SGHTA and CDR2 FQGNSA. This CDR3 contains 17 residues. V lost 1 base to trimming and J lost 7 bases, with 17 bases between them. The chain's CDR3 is CASSLDLFGGRNSPLHF. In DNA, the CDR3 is TGTGCCAGCAGCTTAGACTTGTTTGGAGGGCGGAATTCACCCCTCCACTTT.

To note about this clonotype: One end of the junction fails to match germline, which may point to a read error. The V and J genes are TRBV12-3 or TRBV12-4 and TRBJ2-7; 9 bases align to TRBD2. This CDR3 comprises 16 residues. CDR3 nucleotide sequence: TGTGCCACCAGTGAGACCGGGACTAGCAGCTCCTACGAGCAGTACTTC. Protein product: CATSETGTSSSYEQYF.

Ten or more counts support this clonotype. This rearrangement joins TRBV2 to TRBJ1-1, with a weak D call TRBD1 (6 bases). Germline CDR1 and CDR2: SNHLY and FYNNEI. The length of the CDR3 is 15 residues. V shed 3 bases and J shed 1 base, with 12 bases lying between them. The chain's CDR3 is CASSDAWGANTEAFF. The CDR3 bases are TGTGCCAGCAGTGACGCGTGGGGGGCGAACACTGAAGCTTTCTTT.

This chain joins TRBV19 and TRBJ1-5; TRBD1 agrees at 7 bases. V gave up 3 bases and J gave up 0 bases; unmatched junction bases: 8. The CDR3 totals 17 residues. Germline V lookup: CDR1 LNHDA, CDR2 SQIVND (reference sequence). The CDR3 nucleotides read TGTGCCAGTAGTATCACCGGGACAGCTTATAGCAATCAGCCCCAGCATTTT. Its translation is CASSITGTAYSNQPQHF.

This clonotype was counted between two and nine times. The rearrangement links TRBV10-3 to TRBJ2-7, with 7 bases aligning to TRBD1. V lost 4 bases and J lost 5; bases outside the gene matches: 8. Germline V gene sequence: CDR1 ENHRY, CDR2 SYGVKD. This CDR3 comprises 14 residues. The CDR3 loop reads CAISGQGDVHEQYF. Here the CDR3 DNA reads TGTGCCATCAGTGGACAGGGTGACGTCCACGAGCAGTACTTC.

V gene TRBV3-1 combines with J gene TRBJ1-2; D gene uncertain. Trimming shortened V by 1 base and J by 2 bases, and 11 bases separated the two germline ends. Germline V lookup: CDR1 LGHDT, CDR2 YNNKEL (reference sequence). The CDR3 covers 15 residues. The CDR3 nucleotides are TGTGCCAGCAGCCAAGGGTTGGGTGTCAACTATGGCTACACCTTC. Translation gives CASSQGLGVNYGYTF.

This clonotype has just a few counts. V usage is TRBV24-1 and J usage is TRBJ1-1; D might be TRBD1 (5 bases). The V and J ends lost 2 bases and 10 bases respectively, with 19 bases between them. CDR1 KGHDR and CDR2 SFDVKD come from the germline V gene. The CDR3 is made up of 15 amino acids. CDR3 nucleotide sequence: TGTGCCACCAGTGATTCATACCGGGACCGAGGCGGAGCTTTCTTT. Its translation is CATSDSYRDRGGAFF.

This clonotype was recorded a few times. Here the CDR3 DNA reads TGCAGCGTTGTTGTTGGGCGGGCCCAGTACCAAGAGACCCAGTACTTC. Amino acids: CSVVVGRAQYQETQYF. This chain connects TRBV29-1 to TRBJ2-5, with TRBD2 as a possible D gene (5 bases). Trimming took 4 bases from V and 0 from J, leaving 18 bases between them. In germline, CDR1 is SQVTM, CDR2 ANQGSEA. This CDR3 comprises 16 residues.

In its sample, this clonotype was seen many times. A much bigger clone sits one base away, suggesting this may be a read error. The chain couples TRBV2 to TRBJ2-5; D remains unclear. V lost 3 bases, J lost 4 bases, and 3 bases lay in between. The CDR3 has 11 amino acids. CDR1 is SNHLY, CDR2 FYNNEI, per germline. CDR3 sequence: CASSEIETQYF. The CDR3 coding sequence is TGTGCCAGCAGTGAGATAGAGACCCAGTACTTC. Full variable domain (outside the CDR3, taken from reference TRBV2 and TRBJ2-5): EPEVTQTPSHQVTQMGQEVILRCVPISNHLYFYWYRQILGQKVEFLVSFYNNEISEKSEIFDDQFSVERPDGSNFTLKIRSTKLEDSAMYFCASSEIETQYFGPGTRLLVL.

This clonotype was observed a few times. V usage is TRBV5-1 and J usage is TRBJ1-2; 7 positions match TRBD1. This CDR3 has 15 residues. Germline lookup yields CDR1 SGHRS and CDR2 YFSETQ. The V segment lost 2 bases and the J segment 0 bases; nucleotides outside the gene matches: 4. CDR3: CASSFTGATNYGYTF. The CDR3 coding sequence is TGCGCCAGCAGCTTCACAGGGGCGACTAACTATGGCTACACCTTC.

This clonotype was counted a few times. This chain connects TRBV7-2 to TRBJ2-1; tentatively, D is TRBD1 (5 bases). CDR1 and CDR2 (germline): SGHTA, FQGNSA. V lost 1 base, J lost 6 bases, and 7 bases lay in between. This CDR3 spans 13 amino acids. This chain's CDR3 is CASSLDRINEQFF. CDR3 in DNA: TGTGCCAGCAGCTTAGACAGGATCAATGAGCAGTTCTTC.

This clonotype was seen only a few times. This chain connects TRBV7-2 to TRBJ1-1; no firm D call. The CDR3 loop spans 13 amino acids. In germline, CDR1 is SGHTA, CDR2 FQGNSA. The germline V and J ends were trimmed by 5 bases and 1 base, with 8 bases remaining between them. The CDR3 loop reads CASSRRTNTEAFF. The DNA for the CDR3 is TGTGCCAGCAGCCGACGGACGAACACTGAAGCTTTCTTT.

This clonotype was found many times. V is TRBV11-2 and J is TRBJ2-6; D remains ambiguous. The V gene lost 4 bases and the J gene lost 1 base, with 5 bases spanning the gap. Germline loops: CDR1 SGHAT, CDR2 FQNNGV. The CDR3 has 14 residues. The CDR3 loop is CASSSMSGANVLTF. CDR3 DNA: TGTGCCAGCAGCTCCATGTCTGGGGCCAACGTCCTGACTTTC.

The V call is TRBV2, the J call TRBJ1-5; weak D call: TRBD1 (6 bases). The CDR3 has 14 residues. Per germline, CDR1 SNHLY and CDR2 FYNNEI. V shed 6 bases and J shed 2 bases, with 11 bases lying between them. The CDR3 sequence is CASSDGTRNQPQHF. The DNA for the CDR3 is TGTGCCAGCAGCGACGGGACACGCAATCAGCCCCAGCATTTT.

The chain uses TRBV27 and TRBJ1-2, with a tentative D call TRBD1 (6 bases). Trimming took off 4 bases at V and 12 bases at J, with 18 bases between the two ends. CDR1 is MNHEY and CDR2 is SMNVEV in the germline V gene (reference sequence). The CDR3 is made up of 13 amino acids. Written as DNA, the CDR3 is TGTGCCAGCAGTTCTTCAGGGGTCTACGGCCACACCTTC. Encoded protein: CASSSSGVYGHTF.

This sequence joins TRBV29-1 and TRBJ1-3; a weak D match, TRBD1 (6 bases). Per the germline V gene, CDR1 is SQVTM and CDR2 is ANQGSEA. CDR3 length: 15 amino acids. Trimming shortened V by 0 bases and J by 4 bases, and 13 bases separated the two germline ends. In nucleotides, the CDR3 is TGCAGCGTTGAAGATTCACAGGGAGGGGGAAACACCATATATTTT. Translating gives CSVEDSQGGGNTIYF.

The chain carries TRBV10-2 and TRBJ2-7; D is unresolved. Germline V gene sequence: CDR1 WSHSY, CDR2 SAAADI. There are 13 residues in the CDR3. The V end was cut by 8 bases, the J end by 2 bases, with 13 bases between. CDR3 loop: CASLPSPTYEQYF. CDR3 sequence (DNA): TGCGCCAGCTTGCCCAGCCCAACCTACGAGCAGTACTTC.

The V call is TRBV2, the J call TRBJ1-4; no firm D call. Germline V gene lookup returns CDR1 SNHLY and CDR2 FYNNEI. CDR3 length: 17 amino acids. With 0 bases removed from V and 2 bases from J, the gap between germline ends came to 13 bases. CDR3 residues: CASSEAGITATNEKLFF. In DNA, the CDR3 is TGTGCCAGCAGTGAAGCAGGTATAACCGCCACTAATGAAAAACTGTTTTTT.

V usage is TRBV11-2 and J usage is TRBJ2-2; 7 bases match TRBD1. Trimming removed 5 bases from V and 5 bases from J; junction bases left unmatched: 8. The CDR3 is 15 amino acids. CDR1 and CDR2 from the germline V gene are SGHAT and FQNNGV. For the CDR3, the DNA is TGTGCCAGCAGCCGAACCGGGACAGCGACCGGGGAGCTGTTTTTT. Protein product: CASSRTGTATGELFF.

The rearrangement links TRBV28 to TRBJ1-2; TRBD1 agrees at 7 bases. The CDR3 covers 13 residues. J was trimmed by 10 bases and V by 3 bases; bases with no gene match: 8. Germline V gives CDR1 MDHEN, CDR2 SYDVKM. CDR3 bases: TGTGCCAGCAGTTTGAACAGGGGTATTGACTACACCTTC. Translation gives CASSLNRGIDYTF.

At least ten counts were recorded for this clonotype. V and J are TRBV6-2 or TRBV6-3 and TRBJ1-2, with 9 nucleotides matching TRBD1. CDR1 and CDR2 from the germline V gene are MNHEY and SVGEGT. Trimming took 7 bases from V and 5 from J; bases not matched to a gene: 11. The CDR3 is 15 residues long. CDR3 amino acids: CASTLDRGDPYGYTF. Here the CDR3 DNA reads TGTGCCAGCACCTTGGACAGGGGAGATCCATATGGCTACACCTTC.

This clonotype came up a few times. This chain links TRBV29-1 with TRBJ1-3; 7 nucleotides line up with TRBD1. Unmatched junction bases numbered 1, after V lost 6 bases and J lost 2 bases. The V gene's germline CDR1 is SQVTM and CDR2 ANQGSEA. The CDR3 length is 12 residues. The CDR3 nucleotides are TGCAGCGTCGGGACAGCTGGAAACACCATATATTTT. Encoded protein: CSVGTAGNTIYF.

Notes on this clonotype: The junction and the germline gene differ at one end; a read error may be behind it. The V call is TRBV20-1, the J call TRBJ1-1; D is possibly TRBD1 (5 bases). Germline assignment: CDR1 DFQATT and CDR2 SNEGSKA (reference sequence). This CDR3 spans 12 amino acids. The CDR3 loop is CSADGTGAETGF. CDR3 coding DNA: TGCAGTGCGGACGGGACGGGCGCGGAGACGGGATTT.

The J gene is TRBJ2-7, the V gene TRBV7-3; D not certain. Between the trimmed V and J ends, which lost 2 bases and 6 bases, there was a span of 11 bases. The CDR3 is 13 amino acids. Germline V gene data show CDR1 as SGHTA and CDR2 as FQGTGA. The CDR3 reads CASSLESWGEQYF. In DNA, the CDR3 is TGTGCCAGCAGCTTAGAGAGTTGGGGCGAGCAGTACTTC. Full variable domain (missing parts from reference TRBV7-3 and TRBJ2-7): GAGVSQTPSNKVTEKGKYVELRCDPISGHTALYWYRQSLGQGPEFLIYFQGTGAADDSGLPNDRFFAVRPEGSVSTLKIQRTERGDSAVYLCASSLESWGEQYFGPGTRLTVT.

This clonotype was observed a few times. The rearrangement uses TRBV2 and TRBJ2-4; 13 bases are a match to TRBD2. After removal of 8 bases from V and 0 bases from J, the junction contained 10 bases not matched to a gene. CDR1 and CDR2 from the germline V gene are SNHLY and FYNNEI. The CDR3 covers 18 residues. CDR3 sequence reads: CASFLRTSGRLAKNIQYF. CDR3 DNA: TGTGCCAGCTTTCTCCGGACTAGCGGGAGACTAGCCAAAAACATTCAGTACTTC.

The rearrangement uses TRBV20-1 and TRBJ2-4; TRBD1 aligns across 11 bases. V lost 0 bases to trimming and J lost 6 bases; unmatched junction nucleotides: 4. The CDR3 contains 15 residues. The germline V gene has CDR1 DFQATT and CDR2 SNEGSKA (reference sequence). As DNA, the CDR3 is TGCAGTGCTAGAGATTTGGGACAGGGGGTAAACATTCAGTACTTC. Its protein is CSARDLGQGVNIQYF.

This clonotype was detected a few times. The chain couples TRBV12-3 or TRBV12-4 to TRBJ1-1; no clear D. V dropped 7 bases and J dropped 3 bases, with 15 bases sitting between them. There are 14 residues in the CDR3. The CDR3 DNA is TGTGCCAGCACCCTAGACGGAGGTTACACTGAAGCTTTCTTT. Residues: CASTLDGGYTEAFF.

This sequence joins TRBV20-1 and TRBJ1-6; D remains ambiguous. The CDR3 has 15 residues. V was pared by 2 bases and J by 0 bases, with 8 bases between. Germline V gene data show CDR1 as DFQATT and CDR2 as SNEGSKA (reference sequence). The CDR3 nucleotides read TGCAGTGCTAGATTCCGGCACTCCTATAATTCACCCCTCCACTTT. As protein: CSARFRHSYNSPLHF.

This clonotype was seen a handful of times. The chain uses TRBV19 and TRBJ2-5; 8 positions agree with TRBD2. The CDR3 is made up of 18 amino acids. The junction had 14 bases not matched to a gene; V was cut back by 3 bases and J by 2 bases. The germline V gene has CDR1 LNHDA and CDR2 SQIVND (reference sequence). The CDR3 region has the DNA TGTGCCAGTAGTATTAGGCCGGCCCGACTAGCGCAACAAGAGACCCAGTACTTC. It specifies CASSIRPARLAQQETQYF.

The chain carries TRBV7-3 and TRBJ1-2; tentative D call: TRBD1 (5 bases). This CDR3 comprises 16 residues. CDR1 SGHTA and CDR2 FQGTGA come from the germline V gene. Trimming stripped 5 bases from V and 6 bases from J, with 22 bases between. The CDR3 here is CASSTLGTPGVDGYTF. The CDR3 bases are TGTGCCAGCAGCACTCTAGGGACCCCGGGAGTGGATGGCTACACCTTC.